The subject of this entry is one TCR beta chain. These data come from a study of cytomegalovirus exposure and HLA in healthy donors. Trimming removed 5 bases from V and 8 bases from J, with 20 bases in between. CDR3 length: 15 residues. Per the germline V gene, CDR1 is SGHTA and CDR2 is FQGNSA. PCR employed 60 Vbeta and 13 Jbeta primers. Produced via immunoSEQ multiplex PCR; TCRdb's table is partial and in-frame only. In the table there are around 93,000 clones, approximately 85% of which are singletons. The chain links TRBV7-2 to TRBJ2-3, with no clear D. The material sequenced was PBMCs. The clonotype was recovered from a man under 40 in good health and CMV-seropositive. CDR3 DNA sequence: TGTGCCAGCAGCCCCAGGATAATCCCACAGAGTACGCAGTATTTT. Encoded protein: CASSPRIIPQSTQYF.